The entry below describes one TCR beta chain. Its antigen is not identified. The sample is drawn from a study of long-term antiretroviral therapy in people with HIV. Study-wide results and caveats: HIV repertoires had narrower CDR3 length ranges than controls. Absence of data on ART adherence, viral resistance or therapy changes was noted.

The immunoSEQ assay was v3.0, run at survey level. For every sample, sequencing targeted roughly 40,000-55,000 T-cell genomes. Method: immunoSEQ multiplex PCR; TCRdb's copy keeps in-frame clones and lacks some. Seen here are about 14,000 clones, approximately 91% observed once, and the top ten hold roughly 11%. CDR1 SGHRS and CDR2 YFSETQ come from the germline V gene. Trimming removed 4 bases from V and 0 bases from J, with 10 bases in between. This CDR3 region has 14 residues. V is TRBV5-1 and J is TRBJ1-1; maybe TRBD1 (5 bases). The source of this sequence is a man aged 40-55 years with HIV. Sequencing was performed on unsorted PBMCs, taken 6.2 years after starting antiretroviral therapy. CDR3 sequence (DNA): TGCGCCAGCAGCACGGGACGGATGAACACTGAAGCTTTCTTT. This gives the protein CASSTGRMNTEAFF.